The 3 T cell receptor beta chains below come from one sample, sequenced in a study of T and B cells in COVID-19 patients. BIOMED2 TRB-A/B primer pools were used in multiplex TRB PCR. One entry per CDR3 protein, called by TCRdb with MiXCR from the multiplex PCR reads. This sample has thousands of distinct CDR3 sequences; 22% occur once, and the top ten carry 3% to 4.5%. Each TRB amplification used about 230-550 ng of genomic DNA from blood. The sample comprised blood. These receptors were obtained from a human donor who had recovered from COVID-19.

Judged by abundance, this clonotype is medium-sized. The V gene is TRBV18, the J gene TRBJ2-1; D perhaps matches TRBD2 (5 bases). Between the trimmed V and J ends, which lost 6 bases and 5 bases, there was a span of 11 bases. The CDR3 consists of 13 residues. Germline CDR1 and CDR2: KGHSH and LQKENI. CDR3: CASSNSGNNEQFF. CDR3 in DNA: TGTGCCAGCTCCAACAGCGGAAACAATGAGCAGTTCTTC. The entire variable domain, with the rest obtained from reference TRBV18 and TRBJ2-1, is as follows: NAGVMQNPRHLVRRRGQEARLRCSPMKGHSHVYWYRQLPEEGLKFMVYLQKENIIDESGMPKERFSAEFPKEGPSILRIQQVVRGDSAAYFCASSNSGNNEQFFGPGTRLTVL.

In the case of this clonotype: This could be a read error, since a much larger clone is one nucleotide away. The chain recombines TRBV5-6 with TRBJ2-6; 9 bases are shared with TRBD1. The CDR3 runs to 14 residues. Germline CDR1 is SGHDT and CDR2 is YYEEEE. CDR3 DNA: TGTGCCAGCTGGACAGGGGCTGGGGACAACGTCCTGACTTTC. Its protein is CASWTGAGDNVLTF.

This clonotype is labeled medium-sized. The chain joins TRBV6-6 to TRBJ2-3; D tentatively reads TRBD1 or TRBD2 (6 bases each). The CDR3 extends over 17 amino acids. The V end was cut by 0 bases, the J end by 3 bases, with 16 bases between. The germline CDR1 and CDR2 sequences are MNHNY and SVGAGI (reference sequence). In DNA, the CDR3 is TGTGCCAGCAGTTACTCGGCGGTCGGGGGCCTGACAGATACGCAGTATTTT. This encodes CASSYSAVGGLTDTQYF.